A single T cell receptor beta chain is shown here with its context. Its antigen is still unknown. Sequencing used immunoSEQ multiplex PCR; TCRdb keeps in-frame clones, though not all of them. This table holds 2 million to 2.5 million clones, approximately 96% found once. Trimming pared 4 bases from V and 1 base from J, leaving 8 bases between. The CDR3 totals 13 residues. Germline values: CDR1 SGHDT, CDR2 YYEEEE. The source of the sample is a study of shared clonotypes between healthy human individuals. Regarding the study as a whole: Sampling covered nothing but blood. Tissue TCR repertoires likely differ from those found in blood.

The healthy adult donors were HIV-negative and reported no recent acute infections or vaccinations. J is TRBJ1-1 and V is TRBV5-6; D not resolved. Input material: naive CD4+ T cells sorted from blood. Subset of the sample: CD45RA+ positively selected. The clonotype was recovered from a man aged 18 to 29 in good health. The CDR3 is CASSRTRNTEAFF. The CDR3 bases are TGTGCCAGCAGCCGAACAAGGAACACTGAAGCTTTCTTT.